Detailed here is one T cell receptor beta chain. Antigen unknown. The primer mix had 60 Vbeta and 13 Jbeta primers. TCRdb's copy holds only in-frame clones and misses some; the assay was immunoSEQ multiplex PCR. Here the sample spans about 170,000 clones, around three quarters being singletons. These data are taken from a study of cytomegalovirus exposure and HLA in healthy donors. Study findings and constraints: The study flagged around 160 TCR beta chains as cytomegalovirus-associated.

The CDR3 consists of 14 residues. Trimming took off 1 base at V and 4 bases at J, with 11 bases between the two ends. Germline CDR1 reads SGHTA; CDR2 reads FQGNSA. The sample comprised PBMCs. This chain uses TRBV7-2 with TRBJ2-7; tentatively, D is TRBD1 (5 bases). This clonotype was obtained from a woman aged 50 to 60 in good health and CMV-seronegative. CDR3 residues: CASSLEGNTYEQYF. As DNA, the CDR3 is TGTGCCAGCAGCTTAGAGGGGAATACTTACGAGCAGTACTTC. The complete variable domain, with remaining parts taken from reference TRBV7-2 and TRBJ2-7, reads GAGVSQSPSNKVTEKGKDVELRCDPISGHTALYWYRQSLGQGLEFLIYFQGNSAPDKSGLPSDRFSAERTGGSVSTLTIQRTQQEDSAVYLCASSLEGNTYEQYFGPGTRLTVT.